One T cell receptor beta chain is described in this entry. These data originate in a study of blood T cell repertoires in COVID-19. Study summary: PBMCs, B-cell-depleted T cells, or T cells were the source of the cDNA or gDNA that made up the material.

The ends lost 0 bases at V and 8 bases at J; junction bases unmatched: 5. This CDR3 spans 15 amino acids. The germline V gene has CDR1 GTSNPN and CDR2 SVGIG (reference sequence). Libraries were prepared by immunoSEQ multiplex PCR; TCRdb keeps only in-frame clonotypes and omits some of them. This table holds about 52,000 clones, 90% found once. The receptor's source is a human donor in a cohort sampled during active COVID-19. This sequence joins TRBV30 and TRBJ1-6; 9 positions match TRBD1. What was sequenced was peripheral blood. The CDR3: CAWSVQGASDSPLHF. In DNA, the CDR3 is TGTGCCTGGAGTGTACAGGGGGCGTCGGATTCACCCCTCCACTTT.